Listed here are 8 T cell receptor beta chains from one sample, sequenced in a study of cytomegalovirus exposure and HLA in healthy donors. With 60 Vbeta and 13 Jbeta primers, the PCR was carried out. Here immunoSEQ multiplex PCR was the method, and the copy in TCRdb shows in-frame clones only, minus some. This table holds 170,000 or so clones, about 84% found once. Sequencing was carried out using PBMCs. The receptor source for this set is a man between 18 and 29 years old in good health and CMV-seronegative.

In DNA form, the CDR3 reads TGTGCCTGGAGCCCTTATAGCGTGAGCTCCTACAATGAGCAGTTCTTC. Its protein is CAWSPYSVSSYNEQFF. This sequence joins TRBV30 and TRBJ2-1; D may be TRBD2 (5 bases). Germline V gives CDR1 GTSNPN, CDR2 SVGIG (reference sequence). V gave up 3 bases and J gave up 0 bases, with 15 bases separating them. The CDR3 runs 16 residues.

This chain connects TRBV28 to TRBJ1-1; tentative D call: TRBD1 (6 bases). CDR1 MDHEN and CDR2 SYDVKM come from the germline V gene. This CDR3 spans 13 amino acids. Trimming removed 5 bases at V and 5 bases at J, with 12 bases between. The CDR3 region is CASSQGGWTEAFF. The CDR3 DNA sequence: TGTGCCAGCAGTCAAGGGGGTTGGACTGAAGCTTTCTTT.

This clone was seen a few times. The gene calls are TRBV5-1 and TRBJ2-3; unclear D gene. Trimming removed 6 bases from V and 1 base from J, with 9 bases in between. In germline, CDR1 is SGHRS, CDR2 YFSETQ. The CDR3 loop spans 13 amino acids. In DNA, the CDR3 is TGCGCCAGCACACTGGGCGGCACAGATACGCAGTATTTT. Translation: CASTLGGTDTQYF.

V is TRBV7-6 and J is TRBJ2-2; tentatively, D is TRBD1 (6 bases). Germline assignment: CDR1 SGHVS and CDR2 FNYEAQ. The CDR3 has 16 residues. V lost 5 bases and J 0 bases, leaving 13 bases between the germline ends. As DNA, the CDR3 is TGTGCCAGCAGCCCGCAGGGACAACCGAACACCGGGGAGCTGTTTTTT. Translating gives CASSPQGQPNTGELFF.

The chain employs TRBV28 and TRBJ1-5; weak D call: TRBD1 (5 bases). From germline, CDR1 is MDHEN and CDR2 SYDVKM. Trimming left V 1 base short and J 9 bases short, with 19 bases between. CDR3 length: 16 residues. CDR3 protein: CASSLSGEGPILPQHF. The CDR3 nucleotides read TGTGCCAGCAGTTTATCGGGGGAAGGACCAATTCTGCCCCAGCATTTT.

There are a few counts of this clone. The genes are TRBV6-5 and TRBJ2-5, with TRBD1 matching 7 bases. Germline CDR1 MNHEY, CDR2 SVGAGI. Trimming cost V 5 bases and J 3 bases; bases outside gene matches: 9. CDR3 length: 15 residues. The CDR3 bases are TGTGCCAGCAGTCGAGGGACAGTCTTTAAAGAGACCCAGTACTTC. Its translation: CASSRGTVFKETQYF.

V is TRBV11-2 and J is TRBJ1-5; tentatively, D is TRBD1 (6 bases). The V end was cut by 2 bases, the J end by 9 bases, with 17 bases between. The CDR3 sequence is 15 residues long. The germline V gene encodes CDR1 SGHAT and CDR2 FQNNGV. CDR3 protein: CASSLNGQPDRPQHF. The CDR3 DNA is TGTGCCAGCAGCTTAAACGGACAGCCCGATCGGCCCCAGCATTTT.

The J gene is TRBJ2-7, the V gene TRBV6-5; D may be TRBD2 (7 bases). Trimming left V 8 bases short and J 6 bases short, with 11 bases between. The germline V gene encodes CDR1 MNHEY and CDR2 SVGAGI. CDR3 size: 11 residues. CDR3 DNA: TGTGCCAGCGGGGGGGCACTCGAGCAGTACTTC. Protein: CASGGALEQYF.